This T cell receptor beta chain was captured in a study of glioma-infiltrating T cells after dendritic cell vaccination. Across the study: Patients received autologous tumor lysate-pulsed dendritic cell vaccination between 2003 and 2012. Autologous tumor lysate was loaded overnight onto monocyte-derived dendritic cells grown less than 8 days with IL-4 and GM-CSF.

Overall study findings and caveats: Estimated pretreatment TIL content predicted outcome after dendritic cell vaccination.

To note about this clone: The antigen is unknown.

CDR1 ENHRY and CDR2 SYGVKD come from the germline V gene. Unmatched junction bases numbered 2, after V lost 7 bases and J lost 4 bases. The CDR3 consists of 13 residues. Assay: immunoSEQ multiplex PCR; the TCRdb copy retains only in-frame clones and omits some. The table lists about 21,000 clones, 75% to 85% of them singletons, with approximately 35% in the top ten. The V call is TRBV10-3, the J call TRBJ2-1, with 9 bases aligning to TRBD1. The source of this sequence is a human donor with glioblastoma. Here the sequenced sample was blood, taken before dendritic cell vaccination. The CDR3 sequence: CAIKGQGYNEQFF. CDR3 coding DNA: TGTGCCATCAAGGGACAGGGATACAATGAGCAGTTCTTC.